This TCR beta chain was captured by sequencing in a study of tumor and adjacent non-tumor tissue in lung cancer. Study-level information: Each sample yielded a few million productive TCRbeta reads on average. Whole-study findings and limits: In normal lung, the top 100 clones were significantly more dominant than in tumor. Shorter survival was associated with higher TCR diversity in tumors.

This sample's RNA came from whole unsorted tissue. More than 3 cm separated this lung sample from the edge of the tumor. TCRbeta libraries were built with three rounds of nested PCR, modified from ARM-PCR. TCRdb re-called the multiplex PCR reads with MiXCR, one entry per CDR3 protein. The sample contains 90,000 to 100,000 distinct CDR3 sequences, 75% to 85% of which appear only once. This clonotype has just one count. The antigen is unknown. One junction end does not reproduce the germline sequence, and a read error may be involved. Material for sequencing was distant non-tumor lung tissue. This clonotype originated in a man in his sixties with small cell lung cancer.

CDR3 sequence: CAGSLGQGARYEQYF. In nucleotides, the CDR3 is TGTGCCGGCAGCTTAGGACAGGGGGCACGATACGAACAGTACTTC. The V and J genes are TRBV11-3 and TRBJ2-7; 11 nucleotides agree with TRBD1. The CDR3 length is 15 residues. The germline V gene encodes CDR1 SGHNT and CDR2 YENEEA.